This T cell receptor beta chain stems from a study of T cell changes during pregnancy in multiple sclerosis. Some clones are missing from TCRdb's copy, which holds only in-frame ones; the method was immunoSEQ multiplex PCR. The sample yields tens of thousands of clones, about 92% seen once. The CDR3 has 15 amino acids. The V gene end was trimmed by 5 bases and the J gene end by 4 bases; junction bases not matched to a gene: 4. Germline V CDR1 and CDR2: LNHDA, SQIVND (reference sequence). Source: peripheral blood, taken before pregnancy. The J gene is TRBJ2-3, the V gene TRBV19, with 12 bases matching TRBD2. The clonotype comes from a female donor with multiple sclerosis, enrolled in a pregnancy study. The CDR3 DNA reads TGTGCCAGTAGTTCTAGCGGGAGGGACGCAGATACGCAGTATTTT. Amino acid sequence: CASSSSGRDADTQYF.